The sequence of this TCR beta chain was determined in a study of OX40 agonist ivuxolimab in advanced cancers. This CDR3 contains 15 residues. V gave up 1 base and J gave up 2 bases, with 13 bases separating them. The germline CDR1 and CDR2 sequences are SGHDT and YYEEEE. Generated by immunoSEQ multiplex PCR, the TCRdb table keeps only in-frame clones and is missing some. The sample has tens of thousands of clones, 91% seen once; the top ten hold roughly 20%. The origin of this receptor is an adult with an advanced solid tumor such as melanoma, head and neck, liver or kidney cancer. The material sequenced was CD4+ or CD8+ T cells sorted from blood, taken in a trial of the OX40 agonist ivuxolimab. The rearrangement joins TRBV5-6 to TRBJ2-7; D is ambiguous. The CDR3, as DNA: TGTGCCAGCAGCTTGTATTACAGTCACGCCTACGAGCAGTACTTC. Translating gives CASSLYYSHAYEQYF.